These T cell receptor beta chains were read from a single sample in a study of OX40 agonist ivuxolimab in advanced cancers. Using immunoSEQ multiplex PCR, the repertoire was profiled, and TCRdb retains in-frame clones only, with some absent. The sample has fewer than 80,000 clones, roughly 87% seen once. The sequencing used CD4+ or CD8+ T cells sorted from blood, collected in a trial of the OX40 agonist ivuxolimab. Receptor source: an adult with an advanced solid tumor such as melanoma, head and neck, liver or kidney cancer. Each CDR3 is given with its conserved first and last residue.

V gene | CDR3 protein
TRBV28 | CASSPWGSLNTEAFF
TRBV5-1 | CASSLSSEGTEAFF
TRBV27 | CASSPLDRLRVYGYTF
TRBV29-1 | CSVSARKSSYNEQFF
TRBV19 | CASTPPDEQYF
TRBV9 | CASSVDGNEKLFF
TRBV5-1 | CASSPGTSGRNTGELFF
TRBV19 | CASSTGQGINTDTQYF
TRBV11-2 | CASSSTRGPRSVQFF
TRBV6-4 | CASKGQANTGELFF
TRBV6-4 | CASITDRERSGELFF
TRBV27 | CASSLNSLYNEQFF
TRBV9 | CASSVDLGGSYEQYF
TRBV6-6 | CASRQGYRYGYTF
TRBV7-2 | CASSPRQGDTEAFF
TRBV7-2 | CASSPKVRTVPNQPQHF
TRBV5-6 | CASSLFGIQTDTQYF
TRBV7-2 | CASSTRTGQDQPQHF
TRBV7-9 | CASSRRLHDGYTF
TRBV27 | CASSGSGTNEKLFF
TRBV7-7 | CAIRDTNTDTQYF
TRBV27 | CASSLNGGGDTQYF
TRBV7-2 | CASSSRLAGGFTDTQYF
TRBV7-9 | CASSLSRLVETQYF
TRBV18 | CASSPPPEGSPLHF
TRBV6-1 | CASPRGGVTDTQYF
TRBV10-3 | CAISVPTRSGANVLTF
TRBV5-1 | CASSRNPQGQGSVGYTF
TRBV27 | CASSFGGGLSGRNNSPLHF
TRBV6-1 | CASSGNVLTF
TRBV9 | CASSWGTGGWEQYF
TRBV5-6 | CASSPGTGRGQFF
TRBV30 | CAWSVLTGVDSPLHF
TRBV5-1 | CASSVAGTINAEAFF
TRBV5-6 | CASSLDGIQETQYF
TRBV7-2 | CASSFGQGAESQQFF
TRBV2 | CASSETGRGSNYGYTF
TRBV10-3 | CAISESREETQYF
TRBV12-5 | CASGLGLESKAF
TRBV19 | CASSYRGRPDEQFF
TRBV4-3 | CASSQDGGLTQYF
TRBV5-1 | CASSFDFSYNEQFF
TRBV27 | CASSLINQETQYF
TRBV2 | CASSEGGALSQPQHF
TRBV6-1 | CASDRYTDTQYF
TRBV9 | CASSVATSLQAYGYTF
TRBV11-2 | CASSFAGGPETQYF
TRBV18 | CASSPSTGRQETQYF